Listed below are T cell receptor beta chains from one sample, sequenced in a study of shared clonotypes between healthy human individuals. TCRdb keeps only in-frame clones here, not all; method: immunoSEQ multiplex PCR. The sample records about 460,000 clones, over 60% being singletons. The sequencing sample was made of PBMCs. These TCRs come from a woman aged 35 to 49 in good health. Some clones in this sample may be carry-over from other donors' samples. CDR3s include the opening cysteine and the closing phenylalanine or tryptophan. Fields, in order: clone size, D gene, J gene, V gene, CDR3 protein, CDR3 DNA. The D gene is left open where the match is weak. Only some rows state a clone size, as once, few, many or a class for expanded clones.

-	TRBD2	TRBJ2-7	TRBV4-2	CASSARREGYEQYF	TGTGCCAGCAGTGCCAGGCGGGAGGGGTACGAGCAGTACTTC
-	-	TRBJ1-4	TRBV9	CASSVGGGNREKLFF	TGTGCCAGCAGCGTAGGGGGCGGGAACCGTGAAAAACTGTTTTTT
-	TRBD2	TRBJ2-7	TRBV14	CASSQDQWGLAGGPTSYEQYF	TGTGCCAGCAGCCAAGATCAGTGGGGACTAGCGGGAGGTCCCACCTCCTACGAGCAGTACTTC
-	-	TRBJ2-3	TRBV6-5	CASTRSLRGTDTQYF	TGTGCCAGCACTCGATCATTACGGGGCACAGATACGCAGTATTTT
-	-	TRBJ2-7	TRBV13	CASSLRASLRYEQYF	TGTGCCAGCAGCTTAAGGGCTAGCTTAAGGTACGAGCAGTACTTC
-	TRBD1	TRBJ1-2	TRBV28	CASSPDRGDGYTF	TGTGCCAGCAGCCCTGACAGGGGTGATGGCTACACCTTC
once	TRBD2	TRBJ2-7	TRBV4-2	CASSQDGSGTSYEQYF	TGTGCCAGCAGCCAAGATGGTAGCGGGACCTCCTACGAGCAGTACTTC
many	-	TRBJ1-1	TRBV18	CASSPVTGKAFF	TGTGCCAGCTCACCCGTTACGGGGAAAGCTTTCTTT
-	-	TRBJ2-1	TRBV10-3	CAISESTGEQFF	TGTGCCATCAGTGAGTCGACGGGTGAGCAGTTCTTC
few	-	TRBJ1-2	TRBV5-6	CASSSRMGGYTF	TGTGCCAGCAGCTCGAGGATGGGAGGCTACACCTTC
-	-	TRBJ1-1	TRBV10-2	CASSDQGPKNTEAFF	TGCGCCAGCAGTGACCAGGGACCGAAGAACACTGAAGCTTTCTTT
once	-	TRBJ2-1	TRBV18	CASSELGTGAGDEQFF	TGTGCCAGCTCAGAACTCGGCACGGGAGCCGGGGATGAGCAGTTCTTC
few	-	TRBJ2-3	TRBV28	CASSWAVTQYF	TGTGCCAGCAGTTGGGCTGTTACGCAGTATTTT
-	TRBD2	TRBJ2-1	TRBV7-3	CASSLGLAGRDEQFF	TGTGCCAGCAGCTTAGGACTAGCGGGTCGCGATGAGCAGTTCTTC
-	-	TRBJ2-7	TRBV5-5	CASSRPGPGANEQYF	TGTGCCAGCAGCCGACCCGGGCCAGGGGCGAACGAGCAGTACTTC
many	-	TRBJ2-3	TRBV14	CASSLGPRRGGRVVDTQYF	TGTGCCAGCAGCCTCGGGCCTCGGCGCGGGGGCCGGGTCGTGGATACGCAGTATTTT
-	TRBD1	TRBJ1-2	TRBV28	CASSQTGNGYTF	TGTGCCAGCAGCCAGACAGGGAACGGCTACACCTTC
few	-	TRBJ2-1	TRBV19	CASTAPRSSYNEQFF	TGTGCCAGTACGGCCCCGCGTAGCTCCTACAATGAGCAGTTCTTC
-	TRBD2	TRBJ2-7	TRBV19	CASSGLAGNSYEQYF	TGTGCCAGCTCCGGACTAGCGGGAAATTCCTACGAGCAGTACTTC
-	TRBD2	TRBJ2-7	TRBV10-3	CAISGRGFAGGPHEQYF	TGTGCCATCAGTGGTAGGGGATTCGCGGGAGGGCCTCACGAGCAGTACTTC
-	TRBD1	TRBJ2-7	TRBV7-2	CASSRDRSYEQYF	TGTGCCAGCAGCCGGGACAGGAGCTACGAGCAGTACTTC
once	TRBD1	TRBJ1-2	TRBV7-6	CASSPSPRTGGYGYTF	TGTGCCAGCAGCCCGAGCCCTAGGACAGGGGGATATGGCTACACCTTC
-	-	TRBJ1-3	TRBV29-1	CSVGESGNTIYF	TGCAGCGTGGGGGAATCTGGAAACACCATATATTTT
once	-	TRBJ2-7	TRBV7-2	CASSPDAGTASYEQYF	TGTGCCAGCAGCCCAGATGCCGGGACGGCCTCCTACGAGCAGTACTTC
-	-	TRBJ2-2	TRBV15	CATRRDWNTGELFF	TGTGCCACCCGCCGGGACTGGAACACCGGGGAGCTGTTTTTT
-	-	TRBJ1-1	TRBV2	CASRGFSLNTEAFF	TGTGCCAGCAGGGGATTTTCCCTGAACACTGAAGCTTTCTTT
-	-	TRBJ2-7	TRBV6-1	CASTSASRNEQYF	TGTGCCAGCACTAGTGCAAGTCGAAACGAGCAGTACTTC
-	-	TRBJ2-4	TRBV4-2	CASSQDAVNIQYF	TGTGCCAGCAGCCAAGATGCGGTCAACATTCAGTACTTC
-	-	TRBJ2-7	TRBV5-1	CASSLVKESYEQYF	TGCGCCAGCAGCTTGGTGAAGGAATCCTACGAGCAGTACTTC
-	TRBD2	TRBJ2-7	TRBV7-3	CASSLRASPSGRVYEQYF	TGTGCCAGCAGCCTACGCGCCTCCCCTAGCGGGAGGGTCTACGAGCAGTACTTC
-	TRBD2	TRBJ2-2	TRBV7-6	CASSLLSGGMFF	TGTGCCAGCAGCCTTCTCAGCGGGGGGATGTTTTTT
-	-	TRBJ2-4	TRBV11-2	CASSQIRGSERIHIQYF	TGTGCCAGCAGCCAAATTCGGGGAAGCGAAAGAATACACATTCAGTACTTC
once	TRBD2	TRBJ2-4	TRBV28	CASTPPGGSKNIQYF	TGTGCCAGCACCCCTCCCGGGGGGTCTAAAAACATTCAGTACTTC
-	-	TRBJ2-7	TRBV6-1	CASSDQKSYEQYF	TGTGCCAGCAGTGACCAAAAAAGCTACGAGCAGTACTTC
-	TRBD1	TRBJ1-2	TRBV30	CAWHRDRGDYGYTF	TGTGCCTGGCATAGGGACAGGGGGGACTATGGCTACACCTTC
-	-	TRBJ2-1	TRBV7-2	CASSLAGGTYNEQFF	TGTGCCAGCAGCTTAGCGGGAGGCACCTACAATGAGCAGTTCTTC
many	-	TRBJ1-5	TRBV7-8	CASSLEEGAPQHF	TGTGCCAGCAGCTTAGAAGAAGGGGCGCCCCAGCATTTT
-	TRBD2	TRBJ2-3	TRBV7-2	CASSLAGAGGTSDTQYF	TGTGCCAGCAGCTTAGCCGGGGCGGGAGGGACGTCAGATACGCAGTATTTT
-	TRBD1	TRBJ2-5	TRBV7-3	CASSMTGGVNQETQYF	TGTGCCAGCAGCATGACAGGGGGTGTCAACCAAGAGACCCAGTACTTC
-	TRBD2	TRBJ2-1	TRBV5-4	CASSFSLAGGYNEQFF	TGTGCCAGCAGCTTCAGCCTAGCGGGAGGGTACAATGAGCAGTTCTTC
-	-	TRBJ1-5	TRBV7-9	CASSSSTSPDQPQHF	TGTGCCAGCAGCTCGTCGACCAGCCCGGATCAGCCCCAGCATTTT
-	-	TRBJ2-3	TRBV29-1	CSVGGGDTDTQYF	TGCAGCGTTGGAGGAGGCGACACAGATACGCAGTATTTT
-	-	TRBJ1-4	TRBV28	CASRQGGIEKLFF	TGTGCCAGCAGGCAGGGCGGGATCGAAAAACTGTTTTTT
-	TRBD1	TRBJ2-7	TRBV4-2	CASSPGTVDEQYF	TGTGCCAGCAGCCCTGGGACAGTCGACGAGCAGTACTTC
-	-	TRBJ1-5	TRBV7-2	CASSAGLRRGNQPQHF	TGTGCCAGCAGCGCGGGACTCCGGCGTGGCAATCAGCCCCAGCATTTT
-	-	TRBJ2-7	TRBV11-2	CASSGRLGGTRQDF	TGTGCCAGCAGCGGAAGATTAGGGGGGACCCGACAGGACTTC
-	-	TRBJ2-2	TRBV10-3	CAISGASANTGELFF	TGTGCCATCAGTGGGGCTAGCGCGAACACCGGGGAGCTGTTTTTT
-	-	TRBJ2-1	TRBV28	CASSPLYNEQFF	TGTGCCAGCAGCCCCTTGTACAATGAGCAGTTCTTC
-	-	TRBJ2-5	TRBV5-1	CASSRNAETQYF	TGCGCCAGCTCTAGAAATGCGGAGACCCAGTACTTC
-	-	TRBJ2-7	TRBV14	CASSQQKGPYEQYF	TGTGCCAGCAGCCAACAAAAGGGTCCGTACGAGCAGTACTTC
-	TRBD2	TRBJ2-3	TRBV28	CASSFPLAGDTLSTDTQYF	TGTGCCAGCAGTTTCCCTCTAGCGGGAGACACCCTAAGCACAGATACGCAGTATTTT
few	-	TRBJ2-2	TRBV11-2	CASSPQGPGTGELFF	TGTGCCAGCAGCCCCCAGGGGCCGGGCACCGGGGAGCTGTTTTTT
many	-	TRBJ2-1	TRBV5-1	CASSRTDSYNEQFF	TGCGCCAGCAGCCGGACAGACTCCTACAATGAGCAGTTCTTC
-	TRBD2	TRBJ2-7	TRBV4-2	CASSQGTSGYEQYF	TGTGCCAGCAGCCAAGGGACTAGCGGCTACGAGCAGTACTTC
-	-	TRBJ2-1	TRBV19	CASSIGPASNEQFF	TGTGCCAGTAGTATAGGCCCGGCGAGCAATGAGCAGTTCTTC